The rows below give T cell receptor beta chains drawn from one sample of a study of blood T cell repertoires in COVID-19. Only in-frame clones appear in the TCRdb table, and some are missing; sequencing was by immunoSEQ multiplex PCR. In the table there are tens of thousands of clones, roughly 89% of which are singletons. Sequencing input: peripheral blood. The receptors come from a woman aged 55-75 years with COVID-19, enrolled during active disease. The CDR3 runs from the conserved cysteine through the conserved F or W. The order of the fields is J gene, V gene, CDR3 protein.

J gene: TRBJ1-3
V gene: TRBV18
CDR3 protein: CASHGLLSSGNTIYF

J gene: TRBJ2-2
V gene: TRBV10-2
CDR3 protein: CASSEYGELFF

J gene: TRBJ1-3
V gene: TRBV10-3
CDR3 protein: CATRTGLSSGNTIYF

J gene: TRBJ1-1
V gene: TRBV5-1
CDR3 protein: CASSFKGQGQGTEAFF

J gene: TRBJ1-5
V gene: TRBV2
CDR3 protein: CASSPGGQPQHF

J gene: TRBJ2-2
V gene: TRBV10-3
CDR3 protein: CAISFQGFGGELFF

J gene: TRBJ1-2
V gene: TRBV5-1
CDR3 protein: CASSWTAGERYTF

J gene: TRBJ1-5
V gene: TRBV19
CDR3 protein: CASSIRGQGGDQPQHF

J gene: TRBJ2-2
V gene: TRBV19
CDR3 protein: CAGGQGLDTGELFF

J gene: TRBJ2-5
V gene: TRBV6-2/TRBV6-3
CDR3 protein: CASSYSISGETQYF

J gene: TRBJ2-5
V gene: TRBV11-2
CDR3 protein: CASSPDRGRETQYF

J gene: TRBJ2-2
V gene: TRBV30
CDR3 protein: CAWSVPRTGKEGELFF

J gene: TRBJ1-1
V gene: TRBV6-2/TRBV6-3
CDR3 protein: CASSATGSTEAFF

J gene: TRBJ1-4
V gene: TRBV28
CDR3 protein: CASSPPQGGGNEKLFF

J gene: TRBJ2-3
V gene: TRBV10-1
CDR3 protein: CASSANRGQLPDTQYF

J gene: TRBJ1-2
V gene: TRBV7-8
CDR3 protein: CASSQNSLYGYTF

J gene: TRBJ1-1
V gene: TRBV27
CDR3 protein: CASSVGGRTGQLRFVPLGTEAFF

J gene: TRBJ1-1
V gene: TRBV19
CDR3 protein: CASSIGVNTEAFF

J gene: TRBJ2-5
V gene: TRBV7-8
CDR3 protein: CASSSRRLQETQYF

J gene: TRBJ2-7
V gene: TRBV20-1
CDR3 protein: CSALGVYEQYF

J gene: TRBJ1-1
V gene: TRBV5-1
CDR3 protein: CASSLGRTGGTEAFF

J gene: TRBJ2-7
V gene: TRBV27
CDR3 protein: CASSFARTGYEQYF

J gene: TRBJ2-4
V gene: TRBV19
CDR3 protein: CASSIGGKWNIQYF

J gene: TRBJ1-6
V gene: TRBV6-5
CDR3 protein: CASSSQGNNSPLHF

J gene: TRBJ2-1
V gene: TRBV4-3
CDR3 protein: CASSQDSGDLSQFF

J gene: TRBJ2-4
V gene: TRBV9
CDR3 protein: CASSVDGSRIQYF

J gene: TRBJ2-3
V gene: TRBV4-2
CDR3 protein: CASSQETGSTDTQYF

J gene: TRBJ2-1
V gene: TRBV18
CDR3 protein: CASSPGTHNEQFF

J gene: TRBJ2-1
V gene: TRBV18
CDR3 protein: CASSPQGIEQFF

J gene: TRBJ2-7
V gene: TRBV27
CDR3 protein: CASSFNRGLYEQYF